Reported below is one T cell receptor beta chain. Germline values: CDR1 SGHRS, CDR2 YFSETQ. The CDR3 consists of 16 residues. J lost 2 bases, V lost 0 bases, and 2 bases had no gene match. Some clones are missing from TCRdb's copy, which holds only in-frame ones; the method was immunoSEQ multiplex PCR. The data hold around 220,000 clones, with approximately 80% observed a single time. The sample originates from a study of blood T cell repertoires in COVID-19. About the research overall: Sources were T cells, B-cell-depleted T cells, or PBMCs; the material itself was cDNA or gDNA.

This receptor was identified in a woman in her thirties or forties with active or convalescent COVID-19. The specimen sequenced was peripheral blood. This rearrangement joins TRBV5-1 to TRBJ2-3; 11 positions match TRBD2. In DNA, the CDR3 is TGCGCCAGCAGCTTGGCGACTAGCGGGGACACAGATACGCAGTATTTT. It specifies CASSLATSGDTDTQYF.